This paragraph covers one T cell receptor (beta chain) sequence. This clonotype was observed many times. Its antigen specificity is not known. It has no much larger one-base neighbor in the sample; base qualities were not kept. This sample was included in a study of identical twins listed by TCRdb under 2016. Regarding the research as a whole: The study deep-sequenced TCR alpha and beta repertoires from monozygotic twins, unrelated adults of various ages and cord blood to test whether fetal clonotypes persist. To rule out contamination, replicate twin experiments were performed at different times with different library preparation protocols. Paper-wide results and their limitations: Abundant cord blood beta clonotypes had fewer insertions, young adult naive repertoires showed a similar but weaker trend, and memory repertoires showed no such trend. Because the same donors could not be followed over many years, the conclusions depended on cross-sectional statistical analysis. Invariant T cells such as MAIT and iNKT could partly confound zero-insertion analyses, though diverse VJ usage argued against this for most clonotypes. In beta out-of-frame sequences, excess twin sharing was weaker, because having fewer shared sequences lowered the signal-to-noise ratio. Recombination models systematically underestimated out-of-frame TCR alpha sharing in monozygotic twins but agreed with sharing between unrelated individuals. Compared with coincidental sharing between unrelated individuals, out-of-frame TCR alpha sequences shared between twins showed an excess of sequences with low generation probability.

Spanning cysteine to phenylalanine, the CDR3 consists of 12 amino acids. Only CDR3 DNA remains: 36 bases, in frame from the first base. The germline V gene (reference sequence) yields SEHNR for CDR1 and FQNEAQ for CDR2. Trimming takes 9 bases from V and 8 bases from J, and the germline ends sit 14 bases apart. To prepare the library, 5' RACE was applied. The sample was run on an Illumina HiSeq 2000. A universal primer binding site was added through template switching, and the final cDNA carried a unique molecular identifier so that TCR cDNA molecules could be counted accurately. First-strand cDNA for TCR alpha and beta chains was synthesized from specific primers in the conserved constant-segment region. Each cDNA library was double barcoded, with a SMART-Mk sample barcode plus Illumina barcodes, to control for contamination. TruSeq adapter sequences and Illumina sample barcodes were added in two successive PCR steps. The TCR alpha and beta cDNA libraries were sequenced on the Illumina HiSeq platform using custom primers. On the study's bioinformatics: MiGEC processed the raw reads to extract unique molecular identifiers, while MiXCR was used to determine the CDR3 positions. Recombination models were inferred per individual with the repgenHMM and IGoR tools using an EM algorithm. Shared clonotype analysis was performed with the tcR package in R, normalizing sharing by the product of cloneset sizes. To study raw recombination without the effects of thymic and clonal selection, out-of-frame nonproductive sequences were analyzed. TCRdb's own reprocessing of the public reads used fastp at Q25 and MiXCR and kept productive beta chains. When rows share a CDR3 protein, they turn into one entry using the most common DNA and genes. TCRdb's processing, not the authors' own work, is the source of the V and J calls. This sample holds fewer than 250,000 distinct CDR3 sequences; approximately 7.3% were observed only once. Together, the top ten hold 5.4% of the sample.

Only healthy Caucasian donors were included. Three pairs of female monozygotic twins, all aged about 18 to 30 years, made up the twin cohort. Positive isolation kits from Invitrogen were used to isolate the CD4+ and CD8+ T cell populations. These data are also associated with another study on yellow fever vaccine responses in identical twins. As that second paper reports: According to the authors, the vaccine-induced T cell response in identical twins seemed to be partly convergent and partly specific to each individual. In identical twins, the study followed T cell clones that responded to the vaccine with precision.

The sequence derives from a woman aged 18-29 years in good health. Sequencing input: CD8+ T cells sorted from blood. Rearrangement joined TRBV7-9 to TRBJ2-1, with the D gene not clear enough to name. CDR3 loop: CASFLTPDEQFF. The DNA is as follows: TGTGCCAGTTTCCTAACTCCCGATGAGCAGTTCTTC. Reference TRBV7-9 and TRBJ2-1 genes cover what lies past the CDR3, so the full variable domain is DTGVSQNPRHKITKRGQNVTFRCDPISEHNRLYWYRQTLGQGPEFLTYFQNEAQLEKSRLLSDRFSAERPKGSFSTLEIQRTEQGDSAMYLCASFLTPDEQFFGPGTRLTVL.